This T cell receptor beta chain was captured by sequencing in a study of tumor-infiltrating lymphocytes in primary liver carcinoma. Study-wide background: Donors had hepatocellular carcinoma or combined HCC and intrahepatic cholangiocarcinoma. Notes on the study in general: Tumor region pairs outstripped tumor-adjacent and tumor-blood pairs in overlap. The difference in top-250-clone fraction between tumors and blood was significant, favoring tumors (p = 0.039).

Co-extraction yielded RNA and DNA from approximately 20-30 mg of unsorted bulk tissue. Every patient in the cohort had a primary liver carcinoma. That carcinoma was treated by surgical resection. Making TCR beta cDNA involved approximately 480 ng total RNA and a constant-region primer. Three nested multiplex PCR rounds, a slightly modified ARM-PCR method, built the TCR beta libraries. A C-beta reverse primer and TRBV1-TRBV30 forward primers served in each of the first two PCR rounds, at about 10 cycles apiece. TCRdb analysed the multiplex PCR reads with MiXCR anew, one entry per CDR3 protein. The repertoire consists of over 100,000 distinct CDR3 sequences, with approximately 68% occurring once and the leading ten covering 7.5% to 10%. The table lists this clonotype with many counts. Its antigen is undetermined. Germline V gene data show CDR1 as SEHNR and CDR2 as FQNEAQ (reference sequence). The CDR3 loop spans 12 amino acids. Trimming removed 6 bases from V and 5 bases from J, with 9 bases in between.

Sequencing was done on a sample of tumor-adjacent normal liver tissue. The V gene is TRBV7-9, the J gene TRBJ2-3; TRBD2 is a possible D gene (6 bases). This clonotype originated in a woman between 55 and 75 years old with primary liver carcinoma and hepatitis B virus infection. The CDR3 sequence: CASRNGGDTQYF. In DNA form, the CDR3 reads TGTGCCAGCAGGAACGGGGGAGATACGCAGTATTTT.